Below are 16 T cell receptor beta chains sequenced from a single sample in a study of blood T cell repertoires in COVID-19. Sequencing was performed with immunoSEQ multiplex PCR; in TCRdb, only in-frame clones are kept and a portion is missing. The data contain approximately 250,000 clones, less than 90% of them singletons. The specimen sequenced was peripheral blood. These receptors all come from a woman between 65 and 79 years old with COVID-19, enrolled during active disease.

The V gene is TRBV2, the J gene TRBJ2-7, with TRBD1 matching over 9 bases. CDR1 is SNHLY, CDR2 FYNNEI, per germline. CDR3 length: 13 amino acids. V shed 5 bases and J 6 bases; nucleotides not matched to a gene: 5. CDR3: CASSNGQGTEQYF. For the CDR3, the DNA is TGTGCCAGCAGTAACGGACAGGGGACCGAGCAGTACTTC.

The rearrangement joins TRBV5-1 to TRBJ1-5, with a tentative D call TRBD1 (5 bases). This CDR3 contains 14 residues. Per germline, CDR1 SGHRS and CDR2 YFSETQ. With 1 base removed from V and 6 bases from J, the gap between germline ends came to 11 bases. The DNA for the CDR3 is TGCGCCAGCAGCTTGACGACAGAGGCTCAGCCCCAGCATTTT. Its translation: CASSLTTEAQPQHF.

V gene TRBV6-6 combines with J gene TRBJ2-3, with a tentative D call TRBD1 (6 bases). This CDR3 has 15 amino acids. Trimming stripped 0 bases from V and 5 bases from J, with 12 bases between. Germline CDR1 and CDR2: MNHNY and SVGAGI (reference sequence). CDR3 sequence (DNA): TGTGCCAGCAGTTACTCGATGCTAGGGGGAGATACGCAGTATTTT. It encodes CASSYSMLGGDTQYF.

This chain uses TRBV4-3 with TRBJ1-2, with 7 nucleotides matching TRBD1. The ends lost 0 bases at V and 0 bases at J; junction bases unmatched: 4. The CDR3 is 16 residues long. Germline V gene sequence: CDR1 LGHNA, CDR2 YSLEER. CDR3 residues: CASSQDDRVTNYGYTF. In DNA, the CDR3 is TGCGCCAGCAGCCAAGATGACAGGGTAACTAACTATGGCTACACCTTC.

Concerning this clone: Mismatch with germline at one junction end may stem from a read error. CDR3 nucleotide sequence: TGTGCCAGCAGTGCCCCGGGACTAGCGGGGGCTTTC. Translating gives CASSAPGLAGAF. The chain carries TRBV12-3 or TRBV12-4 and TRBJ2-7, with 14 nucleotides matching TRBD2. This CDR3 spans 12 amino acids.

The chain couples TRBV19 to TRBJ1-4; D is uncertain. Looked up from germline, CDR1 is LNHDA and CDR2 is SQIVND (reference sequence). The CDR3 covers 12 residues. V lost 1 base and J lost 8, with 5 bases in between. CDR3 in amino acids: CASSIAGEKLFF. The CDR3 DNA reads TGTGCCAGTAGTATAGCCGGGGAAAAACTGTTTTTT.

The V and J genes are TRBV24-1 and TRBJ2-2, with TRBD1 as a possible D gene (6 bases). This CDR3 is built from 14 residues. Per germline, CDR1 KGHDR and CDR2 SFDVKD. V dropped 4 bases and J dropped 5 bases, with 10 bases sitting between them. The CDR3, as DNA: TGTGCCACCAGTGACCCTGACAGGACCGGGGAGCTGTTTTTT. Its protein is CATSDPDRTGELFF.

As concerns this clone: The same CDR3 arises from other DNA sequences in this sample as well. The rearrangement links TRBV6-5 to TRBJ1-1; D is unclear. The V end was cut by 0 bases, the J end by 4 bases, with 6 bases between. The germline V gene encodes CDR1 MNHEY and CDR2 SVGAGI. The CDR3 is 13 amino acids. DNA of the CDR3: TGTGCCAGCAGTTACTCAAGAGGCACTGAAGCTTTCTTT. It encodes CASSYSRGTEAFF.

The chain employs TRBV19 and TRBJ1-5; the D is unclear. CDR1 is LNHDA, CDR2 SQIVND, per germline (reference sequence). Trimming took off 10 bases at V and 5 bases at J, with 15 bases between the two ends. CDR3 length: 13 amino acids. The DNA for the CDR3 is TGTGCCATTGCGCGGACTCCCCATCAGCCCCAGCATTTT. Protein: CAIARTPHQPQHF.

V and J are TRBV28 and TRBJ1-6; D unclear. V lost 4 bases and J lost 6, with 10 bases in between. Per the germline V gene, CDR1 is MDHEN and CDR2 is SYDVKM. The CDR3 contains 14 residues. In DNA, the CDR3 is TGTGCCAGCAGTTCGAGCGGAACTAATTCACCCCTCCACTTT. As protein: CASSSSGTNSPLHF. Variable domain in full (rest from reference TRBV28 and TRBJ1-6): DVKVTQSSRYLVKRTGEKVFLECVQDMDHENMFWYRQDPGLGLRLIYFSYDVKMKEKGDIPEGYSVSREKKERFSLILESASTNQTSMYLCASSSSGTNSPLHFGNGTRLTVT.

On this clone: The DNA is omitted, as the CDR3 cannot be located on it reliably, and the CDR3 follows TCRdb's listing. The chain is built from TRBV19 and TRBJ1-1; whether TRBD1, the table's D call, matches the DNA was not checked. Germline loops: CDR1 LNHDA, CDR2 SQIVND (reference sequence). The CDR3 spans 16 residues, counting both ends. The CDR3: CASSFLAGDRMTEAFF.

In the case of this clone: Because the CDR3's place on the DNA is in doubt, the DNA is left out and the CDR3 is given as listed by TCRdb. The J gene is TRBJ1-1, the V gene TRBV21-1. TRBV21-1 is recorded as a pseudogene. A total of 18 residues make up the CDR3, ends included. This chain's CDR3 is CASSKVAGGIREDPEAFF.

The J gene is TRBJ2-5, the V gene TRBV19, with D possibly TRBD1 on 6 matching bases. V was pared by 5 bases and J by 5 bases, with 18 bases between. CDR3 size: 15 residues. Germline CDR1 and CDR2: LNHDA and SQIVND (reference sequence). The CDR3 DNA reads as TGTGCCAGTAGTCTTACCTCTGGGGGCTGGGAGACCCAGTACTTC. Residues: CASSLTSGGWETQYF. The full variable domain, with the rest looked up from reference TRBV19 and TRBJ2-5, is DGGITQSPKYLFRKEGQNVTLSCEQNLNHDAMYWYRQDPGQGLRLIYYSQIVNDFQKGDIAEGYSVSREKKESFPLTVTSAQKNPTAFYLCASSLTSGGWETQYFGPGTRLLVL.

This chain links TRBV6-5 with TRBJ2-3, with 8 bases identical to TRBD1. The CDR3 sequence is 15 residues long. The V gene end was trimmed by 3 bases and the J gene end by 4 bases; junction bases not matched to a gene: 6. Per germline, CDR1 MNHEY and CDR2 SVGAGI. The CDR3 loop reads CASSYQGAFADTQYF. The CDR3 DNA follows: TGTGCCAGCAGTTATCAGGGGGCCTTCGCAGATACGCAGTATTTT.

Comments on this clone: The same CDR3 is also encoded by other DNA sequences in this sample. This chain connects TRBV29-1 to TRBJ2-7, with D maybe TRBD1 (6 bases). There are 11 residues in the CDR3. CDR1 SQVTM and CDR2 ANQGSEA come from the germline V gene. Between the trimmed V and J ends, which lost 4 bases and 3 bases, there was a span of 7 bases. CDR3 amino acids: CSVVRGYEQYF. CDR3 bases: TGCAGCGTTGTCAGGGGCTACGAGCAGTACTTC.

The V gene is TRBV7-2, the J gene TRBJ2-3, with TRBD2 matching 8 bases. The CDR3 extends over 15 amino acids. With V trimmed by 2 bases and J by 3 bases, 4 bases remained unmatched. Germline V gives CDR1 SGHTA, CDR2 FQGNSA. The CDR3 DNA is TGTGCCAGCAGCTTACTCCTAGCGGGTACAGATACGCAGTATTTT. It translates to CASSLLLAGTDTQYF.